This T cell receptor beta chain comes out of a study of T cell responses to AZD1222 COVID-19 vaccine. Study results and caveats: Without day 14 samples, only post-peak T cell repertoires were studied. Just 5 or 6 AZD1222 recipients tested seropositive at baseline.

Researchers grouped second doses given at about 4 or about 12 weeks into one pool. Using immunoSEQ multiplex PCR, the repertoire was profiled, and TCRdb retains in-frame clones only, with some absent. In the table there are more than 110,000 clones, around 93% of which are singletons. Turning to this clone: Its antigen is not known.

Material: peripheral blood, obtained 28 days after the second AZD1222 dose. The clonotype originates from an adult who received the AZD1222 COVID-19 vaccine.

In DNA, the CDR3 is TGTGCCAGCAGCGAGGGGGGTTGGCAAGAGACCCAGTACTTC. This gives the protein CASSEGGWQETQYF. The chain employs TRBV2 and TRBJ2-5; D might be TRBD1 or TRBD2, each matching 6 bases. Germline lookup yields CDR1 SNHLY and CDR2 FYNNEI. This CDR3 has 14 residues. V was shortened by 6 bases and J by 2 bases, with 13 bases between the two germline ends.